This T cell receptor beta chain was identified during a study of glioma-infiltrating T cells. General study findings and limits: Above-expected tissue-blood divergence occurred in all gliomas, most in low-grade ones. Only very few CDR3 sequences appeared in both tissue and blood.

This clonotype was recorded at least ten times. Antigen specificity is unknown. The CDR3 sequence is 16 residues long. The V gene's germline CDR1 is SGHTA and CDR2 FQGTGA. Germline trimming cut 4 bases from V and 4 bases from J; bases unmatched to any gene: 11. Amplification of TCR alpha and beta CDR3 regions from RNA used iRepertoire nested multiplex PCR. Each CDR3 protein is one row after TCRdb ran MiXCR on the multiplex PCR reads. The sample includes roughly 200,000 distinct CDR3 sequences, about 32% of them seen just once. This receptor was identified in a human donor with low-grade glioma or glioblastoma, undergoing nonglioma brain surgery, or in good health (not recorded which). The sample consisted of glioma tissue, nonneoplastic brain tissue, or PBMCs (not recorded which). The chain has TRBV7-3 and TRBJ2-3; 7 bases map to TRBD2. The CDR3 region has the DNA TGTGCCAGCAGCTCTAGAAGCGGGATGGGAGCAGATACGCAGTATTTT. Translation gives CASSSRSGMGADTQYF. Combining the CDR3 with reference TRBV7-3 and TRBJ2-3 gives the whole variable domain GAGVSQTPSNKVTEKGKYVELRCDPISGHTALYWYRQSLGQGPEFLIYFQGTGAADDSGLPNDRFFAVRPEGSVSTLKIQRTERGDSAVYLCASSSRSGMGADTQYFGPGTRLTVL.